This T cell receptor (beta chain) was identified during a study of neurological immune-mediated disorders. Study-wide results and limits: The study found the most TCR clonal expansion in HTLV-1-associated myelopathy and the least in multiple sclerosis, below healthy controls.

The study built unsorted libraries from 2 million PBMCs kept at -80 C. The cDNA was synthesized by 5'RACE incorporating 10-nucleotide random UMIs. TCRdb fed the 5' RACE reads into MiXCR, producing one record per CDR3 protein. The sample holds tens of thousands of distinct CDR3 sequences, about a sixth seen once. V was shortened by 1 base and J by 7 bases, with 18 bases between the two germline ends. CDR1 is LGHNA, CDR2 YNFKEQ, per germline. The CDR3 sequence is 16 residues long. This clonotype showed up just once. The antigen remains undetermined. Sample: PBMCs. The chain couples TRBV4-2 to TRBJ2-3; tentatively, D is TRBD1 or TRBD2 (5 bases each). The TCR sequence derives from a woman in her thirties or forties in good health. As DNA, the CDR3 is TGTGCCAGCAGCCAAGCTGACACTAGGGGTTCAAATACGCAGTATTTT. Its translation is CASSQADTRGSNTQYF.